The rows below give T cell receptor beta chains drawn from one sample of a study of cytomegalovirus exposure and HLA in healthy donors. Assay used: immunoSEQ multiplex PCR; TCRdb lists only in-frame clones, some missing. The sample totals 45,000 to 60,000 clones; its top ten clones hold under 3%. Sequencing was performed on PBMCs. The receptors were sampled from a female donor in good health and CMV-seronegative. CDR3s include the opening cysteine and the closing phenylalanine or tryptophan. D genes are given only for firm matches.

CDR3 length	V gene	J gene	D gene	CDR3 protein	CDR3 DNA
15	TRBV4-3	TRBJ2-7	NA	CASSQDLRFSYEQYF	TGCGCCAGCAGCCAAGATCTGCGTTTCTCCTACGAGCAGTACTTC
13	TRBV7-9	TRBJ2-7	NA	CASSLDNIYEQYF	TGTGCCAGCAGCTTAGATAATATCTACGAGCAGTACTTC
15	TRBV5-6	TRBJ1-5	NA	CASSPRSYSNQPQHF	TGTGCCAGCAGTCCTAGATCATATAGCAATCAGCCCCAGCATTTT
15	TRBV29-1	TRBJ2-2	TRBD2	CSGRGTSGITGELFF	TGCAGCGGGCGGGGGACTAGCGGGATTACCGGGGAGCTGTTTTTT
14	TRBV19	TRBJ2-3	NA	CASRGGISTDTQYF	TGTGCCAGTAGGGGCGGGATTAGCACAGATACGCAGTATTTT
15	TRBV13	TRBJ2-7	NA	CASSPIRGGLYEQYF	TGTGCCAGCAGCCCCATTCGGGGAGGCCTCTACGAGCAGTACTTC
17	TRBV7-7	TRBJ1-2	TRBD1	CASSLPRTGVTNYGYTF	TGTGCTAGCAGCCTCCCAAGGACAGGGGTAACTAACTATGGCTACACCTTC
15	TRBV30	TRBJ1-1	NA	CAWSDLGREDTEAFF	TGTGCCTGGAGTGACTTGGGTAGAGAGGACACTGAAGCTTTCTTT
16	TRBV9	TRBJ2-2	TRBD1	CASSVVRTGSTGELFF	TGTGCCAGCAGCGTAGTTAGGACAGGGTCCACCGGGGAGCTGTTTTTT
13	TRBV29-1	TRBJ2-2	TRBD2	CASTGGGTGELFF	TGCGCGAGTACGGGGGGAGGTACCGGGGAGCTGTTTTTT
16	TRBV18	TRBJ2-7	TRBD1	CASSPAGTGGNYEQYF	TGTGCCAGCTCACCAGCCGGGACAGGGGGAAACTACGAGCAGTACTTC
12	TRBV6-1	TRBJ2-7	NA	CASTAGPGEQYF	TGTGCCAGCACGGCAGGGCCCGGCGAGCAGTACTTC
15	TRBV10-3	TRBJ2-7	NA	CAISESGGNSYEQYF	TGTGCCATCAGTGAGTCAGGGGGAAATTCCTACGAGCAGTACTTC
15	TRBV5-1	TRBJ2-3	TRBD2	CASSSLAGVSDTQYF	TGCGCCAGCAGCTCCCTAGCGGGGGTGAGTGATACGCAGTATTTT
17	TRBV10-3	TRBJ1-1	NA	CAITRFGPKDSPAEAFF	TGTGCCATCACCCGTTTCGGACCCAAGGACAGTCCTGCTGAAGCTTTCTTT
14	TRBV30	TRBJ1-1	NA	CAWSVFPQGTEAFF	TGTGCCTGGAGTGTATTCCCCCAGGGCACTGAAGCTTTCTTT
14	TRBV27	TRBJ2-7	NA	CASSKTRRGHEQYF	TGTGCCAGCAGCAAAACCCGTCGGGGTCACGAGCAGTACTTC
13	TRBV15	TRBJ1-2	NA	CATSREQGSGYTF	TGTGCCACCAGCAGAGAGCAGGGCAGCGGCTACACCTTC
15	TRBV25-1	TRBJ2-1	TRBD1	CASSDRTGFGDEQFF	TGTGCCAGCAGTGACCGGACAGGGTTTGGAGATGAGCAGTTCTTC
14	TRBV9	TRBJ2-5	TRBD1	CASSPWTGQETQYF	TGTGCCAGCAGCCCGTGGACAGGGCAAGAGACCCAGTACTTC
16	TRBV11-3	TRBJ2-2	TRBD1	CASSPAGTGLTGELFF	TGTGCCAGCAGCCCTGCCGGGACAGGGTTAACCGGGGAGCTGTTTTTT
13	TRBV29-1	TRBJ2-5	TRBD2	CSVVLARRETQYF	TGCAGCGTTGTACTAGCGCGCCGAGAGACCCAGTACTTC
16	TRBV4-3	TRBJ1-1	TRBD1	CASSHLGQVGGGEAFF	TGCGCCAGCAGCCACCTTGGACAGGTTGGAGGGGGTGAAGCTTTCTTT
13	TRBV29-1	TRBJ2-1	TRBD2	CSVVRGGYNEQFF	TGCAGCGTTGTCCGGGGGGGTTACAATGAGCAGTTCTTC
13	TRBV10-2	TRBJ2-3	TRBD1	CASSGQGGNTQYF	TGCGCCAGCAGTGGACAGGGTGGGAATACGCAGTATTTT
10	TRBV30	TRBJ1-2	NA	CAVQADGYTF	TGTGCCGTACAGGCAGATGGCTACACCTTC
14	TRBV7-6	TRBJ1-2	TRBD1	CASSPMTGGGGYTF	TGTGCCAGCAGCCCTATGACAGGGGGCGGCGGCTACACCTTC
14	TRBV4-1	TRBJ1-1	NA	CASSQVHSVAEAFF	TGCGCCAGCAGCCAAGTGCACAGTGTGGCTGAAGCTTTCTTT
14	TRBV5-6	TRBJ2-3	NA	CASSLKGPTDTQYF	TGTGCCAGCAGCTTGAAGGGGCCTACAGATACGCAGTATTTT
13	TRBV18	TRBJ2-7	NA	CASSRESSYEQYF	TGTGCCAGCTCACGGGAGAGCTCCTACGAGCAGTACTTC
14	TRBV13	TRBJ2-1	TRBD2	CACRVSGRANEQFF	TGTGCCTGCCGAGTGAGCGGGAGGGCCAATGAGCAGTTCTTC
13	TRBV6-1	TRBJ2-1	TRBD2	CASSDWGGNEQFF	TGTGCCAGCAGTGACTGGGGGGGCAATGAGCAGTTCTTC
15	TRBV5-1	TRBJ1-2	NA	CASSLGQALRYGYTF	TGCGCCAGCAGCTTGGGACAGGCTTTGAGGTACGGCTACACCTTC
14	TRBV6-5	TRBJ2-7	TRBD1	CASSPERGPYEQYF	TGTGCCAGCAGTCCTGAAAGGGGGCCATACGAGCAGTACTTC
17	TRBV27	TRBJ2-6	TRBD2	CASSYAGGPVGANVLTF	TGTGCCAGCAGTTATGCGGGGGGGCCAGTCGGGGCCAACGTCCTGACTTTC
13	TRBV6-1	TRBJ1-2	NA	CASSESSSLGYTF	TGTGCCAGCAGTGAATCAAGCTCATTGGGCTACACCTTC
15	TRBV19	TRBJ2-2	NA	CASSIVSTGYGELFF	TGTGCCAGTAGTATCGTCTCGACAGGTTACGGGGAGCTGTTTTTT
16	TRBV5-5	TRBJ1-3	NA	CASSLGRQLSGNTIYF	TGTGCCAGCAGCTTGGGGAGGCAACTCTCTGGAAACACCATATATTTT
14	TRBV6-1	TRBJ1-1	NA	CASTRKNMNTEAFF	TGTGCCAGTACCAGAAAGAACATGAACACTGAAGCTTTCTTT
14	TRBV30	TRBJ2-3	TRBD2	CAWSTSGSRDTQYF	TGTGCCTGGAGTACTAGCGGGAGTCGGGATACGCAGTATTTT
14	TRBV7-9	TRBJ1-2	TRBD1	CASSRGQGDYGYTF	TGTGCCAGCAGCCGGGGACAGGGTGACTATGGCTACACCTTC
16	TRBV28	TRBJ1-2	TRBD1	CASRSTGATTNYGYTF	TGTGCCAGCAGATCGACAGGGGCGACCACTAACTATGGCTACACCTTC
14	TRBV5-6	TRBJ2-3	NA	CASSLSYLADTQYF	TGTGCCAGCAGCTTGTCCTACCTTGCGGATACGCAGTATTTT